This T cell receptor beta chain derives from a study of CD8+CD57+ T cells in acquired aplastic anemia. Study summary: An average of roughly 3 ug of DNA was obtained from sorted CD4+ and CD8+ cells.

V gave up 0 bases and J gave up 4 bases, with 9 bases separating them. There are 14 residues in the CDR3. The germline V gene encodes CDR1 LNHNV and CDR2 YYDKDF (reference sequence). Study results and limitations: Common to patients and controls were roughly 30 CD8+ CDR3 sequences.

Researchers used genomic DNA as the template to profile TCR beta VDJ and CDR3. TCRdb recomputed calls from the reads with MiXCR, one row per CDR3 protein. The table has about 180,000 distinct CDR3 sequences, 46% seen once. In the case of this clonotype: Its antigen is unidentified.

Input material: sorted CD4+, CD8+, or CD8+CD57+ T cells (not recorded which) from PBMCs. The receptor's source is a human donor in good health. The chain employs TRBV15 and TRBJ1-2, with D possibly matching TRBD1 (5 bases). The CDR3 protein is CATSRDRGSYGYTF. In DNA form, the CDR3 reads TGTGCCACCAGCAGAGATCGGGGCAGCTATGGCTACACCTTC.